Sequencing of this T cell receptor beta chain was carried out in a study of a mutant IDH1 vaccine in newly diagnosed glioma. The overall study: Sex distribution of treated patients was about 60% male and roughly 40% female; mean age was around 40 years. Patients previously underwent radiotherapy, temozolomide, or both, and most underwent both.

The time point is: week 35, safety follow-up. Mutant IDH1 20-mer peptide, at 300 ug, made up each vaccine dose, with topical imiquimod. Some clones are missing from TCRdb's copy, which holds only in-frame ones; the method was immunoSEQ multiplex PCR. The table lists fewer than 70,000 clones, about 87% of them singletons, with 1.5% to 2% in the top ten. Remarks on this clone: The target antigen is unknown.

Trimming took 5 bases from V and 5 from J; bases not matched to a gene: 4. Looked up from germline, CDR1 is SEHNR and CDR2 is FQNEAQ (reference sequence). CDR3 length: 15 residues. Whole-study results and caveats: The study observed vaccine-induced immune responses in more than 80% of patients. Apparently, pseudoprogression bore no relation to changes among the top peripheral T cell clonotypes.

The specimen was PBMCs, collected from a glioma patient whose treatment included an IDH1 peptide vaccine. The source of this sequence is a man aged 25 to 45 with glioma. This chain links TRBV7-9 with TRBJ2-5, with 14 nucleotides matching TRBD2. CDR3 DNA: TGTGCCAGCAGCCACCGGACTAGCGGGGGGGAGACCCAGTACTTC. Protein sequence: CASSHRTSGGETQYF.